A selection of T cell receptor beta chains follows, all from one sample in a study of blood T cell repertoires in COVID-19. Libraries were prepared by immunoSEQ multiplex PCR; TCRdb keeps only in-frame clonotypes and omits some of them. The data contain about 670,000 clones, 70% to 90% of them seen just once; the ten biggest clones take up around 0.3%. Input material: peripheral blood. The receptors shown here come from a woman between 18 and 29 years old with acute or convalescent COVID-19. CDR3s include the opening cysteine and the closing phenylalanine or tryptophan. The D gene is left open where the match is weak. Part of the rows lack a size; the others show once, few, many or a class for expanded clones.

J | V | size | D | CDR3 | DNA
TRBJ1-1 | TRBV9 | - | TRBD1 | CASSSTWTGSKAFF | TGTGCCAGCAGCTCAACATGGACAGGTTCAAAAGCTTTCTTT
TRBJ2-7 | TRBV27 | - | - | CASSLGRGNEQYF | TGTGCCAGCAGTTTAGGCAGGGGTAACGAGCAGTACTTC
TRBJ1-5 | TRBV12-5 | - | - | CASINGQYSNQPQHF | TGTGCTAGTATTAATGGACAATATAGCAATCAGCCCCAGCATTTT
TRBJ1-5 | TRBV6-5 | - | TRBD1 | CASTQGQPNQPQHF | TGTGCCAGCACCCAGGGACAGCCCAATCAGCCCCAGCATTTT
TRBJ1-1 | TRBV4-3 | - | - | CASSPGQLNTEAFF | TGCGCCAGCAGCCCGGGACAATTGAACACTGAAGCTTTCTTT
TRBJ1-3 | TRBV4-1 | - | - | CASSQDWTDGNTIYF | TGCGCCAGCAGCCAAGACTGGACAGACGGAAACACCATATATTTT
TRBJ1-1 | TRBV11-3 | - | - | CASSFPLWWTEAFF | TGTGCCAGCAGCTTTCCCCTATGGTGGACTGAAGCTTTCTTT
TRBJ1-4 | TRBV6-5 | - | - | CATRGPGSEKLFF | TGTGCCACTAGGGGTCCTGGCAGTGAAAAACTGTTTTTT
TRBJ2-7 | TRBV28 | once | TRBD1 | CASSLPGQGPPYEQYF | TGTGCCAGCAGTTTACCGGGACAGGGACCACCCTACGAGCAGTACTTC
TRBJ1-2 | TRBV18 | - | - | CASSPPAGPGYTF | TGTGCCAGCTCACCACCGGCAGGGCCGGGCTACACCTTC
TRBJ1-6 | TRBV9 | - | TRBD1 | CASSAGPGTGGYSPLHF | TGTGCCAGCAGCGCCGGACCAGGGACAGGGGGATATTCACCCCTCCACTTT
TRBJ1-1 | TRBV6-6 | - | TRBD1 | CASTPDRVGTEAFF | TGTGCCAGCACACCGGACAGGGTAGGCACTGAAGCTTTCTTT
TRBJ2-3 | TRBV6-6 | - | - | CASSYAKDRSTDTQYF | TGTGCCAGCAGTTACGCCAAAGACAGAAGCACAGATACGCAGTATTTT
TRBJ2-7 | TRBV5-5 | - | TRBD2 | CASIALAGVYEQYF | TGTGCCAGCATCGCTCTGGCGGGGGTCTACGAGCAGTACTTC
TRBJ2-5 | TRBV29-1 | - | - | CSVGQGGETQYF | TGCAGCGTAGGACAGGGAGGGGAGACCCAGTACTTC
TRBJ2-7 | TRBV27 | - | - | CASSRGSVYEQYF | TGTGCCAGCAGTAGGGGGTCAGTTTACGAGCAGTACTTC
TRBJ2-1 | TRBV7-6 | few | - | CASSLDPPSEAYNEQFF | TGTGCCAGCAGCTTAGACCCCCCCAGCGAGGCCTACAATGAGCAGTTCTTC
TRBJ2-1 | TRBV5-1 | - | - | CASSLAGDEQFF | TGCGCCAGCAGCTTGGCCGGGGATGAGCAGTTCTTC
TRBJ2-6 | TRBV6-6 | - | TRBD1 | CASSPGRDRGAGANVLTF | TGTGCCAGCAGTCCGGGCAGGGACAGGGGAGCTGGGGCCAACGTCCTGACTTTC
TRBJ1-2 | TRBV6-5 | - | - | CASSYSSRGTNYGYTF | TGTGCCAGCAGTTACTCGAGTAGGGGCACGAACTATGGCTACACCTTC
TRBJ2-7 | TRBV7-9 | - | TRBD1 | CASSLAGQEPYEQYF | TGTGCCAGCAGCTTAGCGGGACAGGAGCCCTACGAGCAGTACTTC
TRBJ1-4 | TRBV4-3 | - | - | CASSQDLRQGIVTNEKLFF | TGCGCCAGCAGCCAAGATCTTCGCCAGGGAATCGTTACTAATGAAAAACTGTTTTTT
TRBJ1-1 | TRBV7-6 | - | - | CASTYSTGNTEAFF | TGTGCCAGCACCTACTCGACGGGTAACACTGAAGCTTTCTTT
TRBJ1-6 | TRBV27 | - | - | CASSLGGIQPNSPLHF | TGTGCCAGCAGTTTAGGTGGCATTCAACCTAATTCACCCCTCCACTTT
TRBJ2-2 | TRBV9 | - | TRBD2 | CASSAKRLAGGTGELFF | TGTGCCAGCAGCGCCAAGCGACTAGCGGGGGGTACCGGGGAGCTGTTTTTT
TRBJ2-1 | TRBV5-4 | - | - | CASSPPEVNEQFF | TGTGCCAGCAGCCCCCCAGAGGTCAATGAGCAGTTCTTC
TRBJ2-1 | TRBV6-2/TRBV6-3 | - | - | CASSSAGSSYNEQFF | TGTGCCAGCAGTTCCGCGGGGAGCTCCTACAATGAGCAGTTCTTC
TRBJ1-5 | TRBV28 | - | - | CASRPSVGGALNQPQHF | TGTGCCAGCAGACCCTCCGTCGGGGGGGCGCTTAATCAGCCCCAGCATTTT
TRBJ1-1 | TRBV29-1 | - | - | CSVGGGTEAFF | TGCAGCGTTGGAGGCGGGACTGAAGCTTTCTTT
TRBJ1-2 | TRBV27 | once | TRBD1 | CASSLGWGTGASGGYTF | TGTGCCAGCAGTTTAGGGTGGGGGACAGGGGCTTCAGGTGGCTACACCTTC
TRBJ2-1 | TRBV6-2/TRBV6-3 | - | - | CASSSQGNEQFF | TGTGCCAGCAGTTCACAGGGAAATGAGCAGTTCTTC
TRBJ1-4 | TRBV9 | - | - | CASSRVLEEKLFF | TGTGCCAGCAGCCGGGTGTTAGAGGAAAAACTGTTTTTT
TRBJ2-1 | TRBV5-8 | - | - | CASSPPRRKRFNEQFF | TGTGCCAGCAGCCCGCCGAGGAGAAAAAGGTTCAATGAGCAGTTCTTC
TRBJ1-1 | TRBV19 | - | - | CASSRGQLNTEAFF | TGTGCCAGTAGTCGTGGACAGTTGAACACTGAAGCTTTCTTT
TRBJ1-2 | TRBV6-5 | - | TRBD1 | CASSPQGAKGYTF | TGTGCCAGCAGCCCACAGGGGGCGAAAGGCTACACCTTC
TRBJ1-1 | TRBV5-5 | - | - | CASSPGGSLNTEAFF | TGTGCCAGCAGCCCTGGTGGGAGTTTGAACACTGAAGCTTTCTTT
TRBJ1-4 | TRBV27 | once | TRBD1 | CASTWDSSTNEKLFF | TGTGCCAGCACTTGGGACAGCTCAACTAATGAAAAACTGTTTTTT
TRBJ1-3 | TRBV7-9 | - | TRBD1 | CASSLGRGSGNTIYF | TGTGCCAGCAGCTTGGGCAGGGGGAGTGGAAACACCATATATTTT
TRBJ1-5 | TRBV4-1 | - | TRBD1 | CASSHAGQGNQPQHF | TGCGCCAGCAGCCATGCCGGACAGGGCAATCAGCCCCAGCATTTT